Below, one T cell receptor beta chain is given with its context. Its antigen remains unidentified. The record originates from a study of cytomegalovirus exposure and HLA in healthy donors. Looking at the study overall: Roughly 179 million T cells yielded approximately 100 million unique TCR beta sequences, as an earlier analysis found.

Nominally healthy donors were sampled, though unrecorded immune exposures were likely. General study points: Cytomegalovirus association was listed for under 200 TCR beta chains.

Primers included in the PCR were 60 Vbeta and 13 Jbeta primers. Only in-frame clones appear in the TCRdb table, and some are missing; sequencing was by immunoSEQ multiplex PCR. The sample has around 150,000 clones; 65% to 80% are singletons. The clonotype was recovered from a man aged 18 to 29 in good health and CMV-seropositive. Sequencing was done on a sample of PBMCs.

The CDR3 bases are TGTGCCAGCAGCTCCCCCTCGGGGTACGATGGCTACACCTTC. It yields the protein CASSSPSGYDGYTF. The chain joins TRBV5-6 to TRBJ1-2; D gene unclear. Trimming removed 3 bases at V and 6 bases at J, with 15 bases between. The CDR3 covers 14 residues. Germline V gene sequence: CDR1 SGHDT, CDR2 YYEEEE. Filled out from reference TRBV5-6 and TRBJ1-2, the complete variable domain reads DAGVTQSPTHLIKTRGQQVTLRCSPKSGHDTVSWYQQALGQGPQFIFQYYEEEERQRGNFPDRFSGHQFPNYSSELNVNALLLGDSALYLCASSSPSGYDGYTFGSGTRLTVV.